One sample yielded the 13 T cell receptor beta chains listed below, sequenced in a study of breast tumors, draining lymph nodes, adjacent tissues. Axillary draining lymph nodes of breast cancer patients supplied the node samples. MiXCR was run by TCRdb on the multiplex PCR reads, yielding one entry per CDR3 protein. Of about 110,000 distinct CDR3 sequences in the sample, under 40% were seen once. What was sequenced was axillary lymph node tissue. These receptors were collected from a female donor with breast cancer. Some clones in this sample may be carry-over from other donors' samples.

This clonotype was recorded at least ten times. The chain recombines TRBV5-8 with TRBJ2-3; no firm D call. The CDR3 loop spans 13 amino acids. Germline values: CDR1 SGHTS, CDR2 YDEGEE. Trimming pared 7 bases from V and 2 bases from J, leaving 11 bases between. This CDR3 reads CASSSPYTDTQYF. CDR3 DNA sequence: TGTGCCAGCTCAAGCCCGTACACAGATACGCAGTATTTT.

This clonotype was picked up many times. V usage is TRBV2 and J usage is TRBJ1-2; 9 bases are a match to TRBD1. Unmatched junction bases numbered 3, after V lost 5 bases and J lost 2 bases. This CDR3 has 14 amino acids. The V gene's germline CDR1 is SNHLY and CDR2 FYNNEI. CDR3 nucleotides: TGTGCCAGCAGTTCCGGACAGGGGAACTATGGCTACACCTTC. This gives the protein CASSSGQGNYGYTF.

About this clonotype: It is unclear where the CDR3 begins or ends on the DNA, so no DNA is shown, and the CDR3 is as TCRdb lists it. The rearrangement links TRBV7-2 to TRBJ2-7; TRBD2 is the table's D call and was not checked against the DNA. CDR1 is SGHTA, CDR2 FQGNSA, per germline. The CDR3 is 20 amino acids long, termini counted. CDR3: CASSFYICSARASATYEQYF.

This clonotype was detected a few times. The chain carries TRBV5-1 and TRBJ2-5; D possibly corresponds to TRBD2 (7 bases). CDR1 is SGHRS and CDR2 is YFSETQ in the germline V gene. V was trimmed by 4 bases and J by 8 bases, leaving 18 bases between them. The CDR3 is 14 amino acids. CDR3 region: CASSLEGGANTQYF. The CDR3 DNA sequence: TGCGCCAGCAGCCTTGAGGGGGGGGCGAACACCCAGTACTTC.

On this clonotype: At one boundary the junction diverges from the germline segment, which might be a read error. The chain recombines TRBV6-1 with TRBJ2-7; 13 nucleotides agree with TRBD2. Germline V gives CDR1 MNHNS, CDR2 SASEGT. This CDR3 comprises 10 residues. CDR3 loop: CASSRLAGGF. In nucleotides, the CDR3 is TGTGCCAGCAGTCGACTAGCGGGGGGTTTC.

The rearrangement uses TRBV20-1 and TRBJ1-6; 10 positions agree with TRBD1. Germline V gene sequence: CDR1 DFQATT, CDR2 SNEGSKA (reference sequence). With V trimmed by 5 bases and J by 6 bases, 1 base remained unmatched. The CDR3 is made up of 13 amino acids. The CDR3 DNA is TGCAGTGCTGGGACAGGGGTTAATTCACCCCTCCACTTT. As protein: CSAGTGVNSPLHF.

Many counts were recorded for this clonotype. The rearrangement uses TRBV27 and TRBJ2-7; 7 bases are a match to TRBD2. CDR3 length equals 14 residues. Per germline, CDR1 MNHEY and CDR2 SMNVEV (reference sequence). V shed 5 bases and J 1 base; nucleotides not matched to a gene: 5. In DNA, the CDR3 is TGTGCCAGCAGTCCCTGGCGGGAGTCCTACGAGCAGTACTTC. This gives the protein CASSPWRESYEQYF.

This clonotype was seen a handful of times. This may arise from a read error, as a much more abundant clone is one base away. This chain connects TRBV12-5 to TRBJ1-2; D is unresolved. CDR1 LGHNT and CDR2 FRNRAP come from the germline V gene. The CDR3 totals 14 residues. Trimming cost V 7 bases and J 2 bases, with 14 bases left between them. The chain's CDR3 is CASASGPVNYGYTF. For the CDR3, the DNA is TGTGCTAGTGCCAGCGGGCCAGTAAACTATGGCTACACCTTC.

The chain recombines TRBV7-2 with TRBJ1-1; possible D gene TRBD1, 5 bases. The CDR3 contains 13 residues. Germline CDR1 and CDR2: SGHTA and FQGNSA. V dropped 5 bases and J dropped 8 bases, with 15 bases sitting between them. The CDR3 reads CASSLGRDLEAFF. CDR3 DNA sequence: TGTGCCAGCAGCCTAGGTAGGGACTTAGAAGCTTTCTTT.

At least ten counts were recorded for this clonotype. An end of the junction does not agree with germline; a read error may underlie this. This chain joins TRBV4-3 and TRBJ2-7, with D hard to call. The CDR3 runs 15 residues. Germline V gene lookup returns CDR1 LGHNA and CDR2 YSLEER. The CDR3 region has the DNA TGCGCCAGCAGCCAAGAGGAACAGAACTCCTACGAGCAGTGCTTC. It codes for CASSQEEQNSYEQCF.

The chain employs TRBV5-1 and TRBJ2-3; 7 nucleotides match TRBD2. The CDR3 loop spans 14 amino acids. Germline V CDR1 and CDR2: SGHRS, YFSETQ. J gave up 5 bases and V 3 bases, and 6 bases lay outside the gene matches. CDR3 residues: CASSSPGGGDTQYF. The CDR3 DNA sequence: TGCGCCAGCAGCTCCCCCGGCGGGGGAGATACGCAGTATTTT.

This clonotype was recorded many times. This may come from a read error, since a much larger clone is one base off. V gene TRBV5-1 combines with J gene TRBJ2-7; 10 bases are shared with TRBD1. The CDR3 totals 13 residues. Germline lookup yields CDR1 SGHRS and CDR2 YFSETQ. The CDR3 loop reads CASSVGQGVEQCF. The CDR3 DNA reads as TGCGCCAGCAGCGTCGGACAGGGGGTTGAGCAGTGCTTC.

The V and J genes are TRBV9 and TRBJ2-7, with D possibly TRBD2 on 5 matching bases. Germline loops: CDR1 SGDLS, CDR2 YYNGEE. CDR3 length equals 16 residues. The germline V and J ends were trimmed by 3 bases and 6 bases, with 22 bases remaining between them. The CDR3: CASSGRETGTNCEQYV. The CDR3 nucleotides read TGTGCCAGCAGCGGTAGAGAAACGGGAACAAATTGCGAGCAGTACGTC.